Below, 28 T cell receptor beta chains from the same sample are listed, as sequenced in a study of blood T cell repertoires in COVID-19 (dated by TCRdb to 2020 to 2022). Libraries were prepared through the immunoSEQ multiplex PCR assay. This immuneACCESS table, as held by TCRdb, lists in-frame sequences with V and J called but not all clones. Of the missing ones, under half trace to an unresolved V gene in checked studies; the others have no known cause. The sample records about 140,000 clones, approximately 80% of which are singletons. Clones ranked in the top ten supply roughly 9.8% of the sample. The specimen sequenced was peripheral blood. The source is a man between 60 and 75 years old who had recovered from COVID-19.

V gene TRBV3-1 (or the pseudogene TRBV3-2) combines with J gene TRBJ2-2; D remains ambiguous. The V gene's germline CDR1 is LGHDT and CDR2 YNNKEL (reference sequence). The CDR3 is 17 amino acids. V was shortened by 4 bases and J by 5 bases, with 20 bases between the two germline ends. CDR3 amino acids: CASSPPRLGFETGELFF. The CDR3 DNA sequence: TGTGCCAGCAGCCCGCCCCGACTCGGATTTGAGACCGGGGAGCTGTTTTTT.

The chain is built from TRBV7-3 and TRBJ2-4, with a possible D match to TRBD2 (5 bases). This CDR3 is 21 amino acids long. The ends were cut back, 2 bases at V and 0 bases at J, with 26 bases in the middle. CDR1 and CDR2 from the germline V gene are SGHTA and FQGTGA. The CDR3 region is CASSLSRGSRLLLLAKNIQYF. CDR3 in DNA: TGTGCCAGCAGCTTATCCCGGGGTAGCCGCCTCTTATTACTAGCCAAAAACATTCAGTACTTC.

The genes are TRBV15 and TRBJ2-2; D uncertain. CDR3 length: 15 residues. CDR1 and CDR2 (germline): LNHNV, YYDKDF (reference sequence). Trimming took off 1 base at V and 2 bases at J, with 8 bases between the two ends. The DNA of the CDR3 is TGTGCCACCAGCAGAGGTGGCAGAAACACCGGGGAGCTGTTTTTT. Its protein product is CATSRGGRNTGELFF.

The J gene is TRBJ2-7, the V gene TRBV6-1; possibly TRBD2 for D (6 bases). Trimming pared 0 bases from V and 5 bases from J, leaving 14 bases between. The CDR3 is 15 amino acids. From germline, CDR1 is MNHNS and CDR2 SASEGT. The CDR3 spells CASSEARGLGDEQYF. CDR3 nucleotide sequence: TGTGCCAGCAGTGAAGCGCGGGGTTTAGGCGACGAGCAGTACTTC.

The chain recombines TRBV9 with TRBJ2-2; D not certain. Trimming took off 1 base at V and 3 bases at J, with 10 bases between the two ends. There are 15 residues in the CDR3. CDR1 is SGDLS, CDR2 YYNGEE, per germline. The CDR3 region is CASSVRQRDTGELFF. In DNA form, the CDR3 reads TGTGCCAGCAGCGTACGTCAACGCGACACCGGGGAGCTGTTTTTT.

This rearrangement joins TRBV29-1 to TRBJ2-2; the match to TRBD1 covers 9 bases. The V and J ends lost 7 bases and 0 bases, in that order; junction bases with no gene match: 3. This CDR3 has 14 residues. Germline CDR1 SQVTM, CDR2 ANQGSEA. Here the CDR3 reads CSAGDRANTGELFF. The CDR3 DNA reads as TGCAGCGCGGGGGACAGGGCGAACACCGGGGAGCTGTTTTTT.

The chain carries TRBV2 and TRBJ1-5, with 11 bases that match TRBD1. V lost 7 bases to trimming and J lost 4 bases; unmatched junction nucleotides: 6. Germline CDR1 reads SNHLY; CDR2 reads FYNNEI. There are 15 residues in the CDR3. The CDR3 nucleotides are TGTGCCAGCACCCCGGGGACAGGGGGAAATCAGCCCCAGCATTTT. This gives the protein CASTPGTGGNQPQHF.

V gene TRBV3-1 (or the pseudogene TRBV3-2) combines with J gene TRBJ1-1, with 8 nucleotides matching TRBD1. This CDR3 has 15 residues. V was clipped by 8 bases and J by 4 bases; unmatched bases: 12. The V gene's germline CDR1 is LGHDT and CDR2 YNNKEL (reference sequence). The CDR3 protein is CASEKQGALGTEAFF. In nucleotides, the CDR3 is TGTGCCAGCGAGAAGCAGGGGGCCCTGGGCACTGAAGCTTTCTTT.

J is TRBJ1-1 and V is TRBV6-2 or TRBV6-3, with D possibly TRBD1 on 5 matching bases. The CDR3 runs 13 residues. Germline V gene lookup returns CDR1 MNHEY and CDR2 SVGEGT. Trimming cost V 5 bases and J 2 bases, with 9 bases left between them. The CDR3 region is CASSMTENTEAFF. The CDR3 region has the DNA TGTGCCAGCAGTATGACAGAAAACACTGAAGCTTTCTTT.

In its sample, this clone was seen a few times. J is TRBJ1-2 and V is TRBV18, with D unclear. Germline lookup yields CDR1 KGHSH and CDR2 LQKENI. There are 13 residues in the CDR3. The ends were cut back, 5 bases at V and 6 bases at J, with 13 bases in the middle. The CDR3 nucleotides read TGTGCCAGCTCATCCGGGTCCCGGGATGGCTACACCTTC. Amino acid sequence: CASSSGSRDGYTF.

The chain employs TRBV14 and TRBJ1-2, with TRBD1 as a possible D gene (5 bases). This CDR3 spans 17 amino acids. Trimming removed 1 base from V and 0 bases from J, with 15 bases in between. CDR1 and CDR2 (germline): SGHDN, FVKESK. The CDR3: CASSQAPGGIANYGYTF. CDR3 DNA: TGTGCCAGCAGCCAAGCCCCCGGGGGTATAGCTAACTATGGCTACACCTTC.

The rearrangement joins TRBV7-8 to TRBJ2-5; 13 bases are a match to TRBD2. Germline CDR1 and CDR2: SGHVS and FQNEAQ. The length of the CDR3 is 16 residues. The trim removed 2 bases at V and 5 bases at J, leaving 5 bases unmatched. The CDR3 region is CASSLRTSGSVETQYF. The CDR3 DNA reads TGTGCCAGCAGCTTAAGGACTAGCGGGAGCGTGGAGACCCAGTACTTC.

This chain joins TRBV6-5 and TRBJ1-2; 10 bases line up with TRBD1. Trimming cost V 6 bases and J 5 bases; bases outside gene matches: 6. The CDR3 is 14 amino acids. From germline, CDR1 is MNHEY and CDR2 SVGAGI. The CDR3 DNA is TGTGCCAGCAGGTCGGGACAGGGGTCTTATGGCTACACCTTC. It encodes CASRSGQGSYGYTF.

The count of this clone is one. The rearrangement links TRBV24-1 to TRBJ1-1; D gene unclear. Germline-derived CDR1 and CDR2 are KGHDR and SFDVKD. V lost 2 bases, J lost 3 bases, and 6 bases lay in between. The CDR3 is 13 amino acids. The DNA for the CDR3 is TGTGCCACCAGTGATTCCCTCGACACTGAAGCTTTCTTT. As protein: CATSDSLDTEAFF.

The V gene is TRBV30, the J gene TRBJ2-2, with 12 bases matching TRBD2. V lost 4 bases and J lost 7; bases outside the gene matches: 10. Germline CDR1 and CDR2: GTSNPN and SVGIG (reference sequence). This CDR3 contains 16 residues. The CDR3 nucleotides read TGTGCCTGGATTGGGGCTAGCGGGGGGGCCTTCGGGGAGCTGTTTTTT. Its translation: CAWIGASGGAFGELFF.

This chain connects TRBV4-3 to TRBJ2-1; D possibly corresponds to TRBD2 (7 bases). Germline loops: CDR1 LGHNA, CDR2 YSLEER. The CDR3 consists of 17 residues. V shed 0 bases and J shed 3 bases, with 15 bases lying between them. Here the CDR3 DNA reads TGCGCCAGCAGCCAAGAGGTCCGGGGGGCCGGCTACAATGAGCAGTTCTTC. This translates into CASSQEVRGAGYNEQFF.

The CDR3 DNA is TGCGCCAGCAGCCCAGGCGAAGTGGGGGGAACGGTGAAAACCTTC. It encodes CASSPGEVGGTVKTF. The chain recombines TRBV5-1 with TRBJ1-2; D possibly corresponds to TRBD1 (5 bases). CDR3 length equals 15 residues. The V and J ends lost 4 bases and 14 bases respectively, with 27 bases between them. Germline V gene sequence: CDR1 SGHRS, CDR2 YFSETQ.

This sequence joins TRBV5-8 and TRBJ2-1; 8 positions match TRBD1. Per germline, CDR1 SGHTS and CDR2 YDEGEE. V was clipped by 4 bases and J by 2 bases; unmatched bases: 8. The CDR3 sequence is 16 residues long. The CDR3 sequence is CASSHRRGLTYNEQFF. CDR3 nucleotides: TGTGCCAGCAGCCATCGCAGGGGGCTAACCTACAATGAGCAGTTCTTC. The variable domain in full, with the rest retrieved from reference TRBV5-8 and TRBJ2-1, is EAGVTQSPTHLIKTRGQQATLRCSPISGHTSVYWYQQALGLGLQFLLWYDEGEERNRGNFPPRFSGRQFPNYSSELNVNALELEDSALYLCASSHRRGLTYNEQFFGPGTRLTVL.

This clone was seen just once. The V call is TRBV2, the J call TRBJ1-3; D gene unclear. Germline CDR1 is SNHLY and CDR2 is FYNNEI. Trimming took 4 bases from V and 0 from J, leaving 10 bases between them. This CDR3 has 15 amino acids. The CDR3 loop reads CASSVEESSGNTIYF. In nucleotides, the CDR3 is TGTGCCAGCAGTGTGGAGGAAAGCTCTGGAAACACCATATATTTT.

In its sample, this clone was seen many times. This chain links TRBV28 with TRBJ1-1; no reliable D call. The CDR3 is 14 residues long. CDR1 and CDR2 (germline): MDHEN, SYDVKM. V was trimmed by 3 bases and J by 2 bases, leaving 10 bases between them. CDR3 region: CASSLADTNTEAFF. In nucleotides, the CDR3 is TGTGCCAGCAGTTTGGCAGACACAAACACTGAAGCTTTCTTT.

The chain employs TRBV20-1 and TRBJ2-7; 8 nucleotides line up with TRBD1. Germline trimming cut 3 bases from V and 1 base from J; bases unmatched to any gene: 5. Per germline, CDR1 DFQATT and CDR2 SNEGSKA (reference sequence). The CDR3 has 14 amino acids. The CDR3 DNA reads as TGCAGTGCTAGTAGGGACAGGAGTTCCTACGAGCAGTACTTC. The encoded protein is CSASRDRSSYEQYF.

The genes are TRBV7-9 and TRBJ2-5; D not resolved. CDR1 is SEHNR and CDR2 is FQNEAQ in the germline V gene (reference sequence). V dropped 2 bases and J dropped 2 bases, with 9 bases sitting between them. The CDR3 is made up of 14 amino acids. The CDR3 loop is CASSLMADQETQYF. CDR3 sequence (DNA): TGTGCCAGCAGCTTAATGGCAGATCAAGAGACCCAGTACTTC.

The chain joins TRBV5-4 to TRBJ2-7; 9 bases match TRBD1. CDR3 length equals 16 residues. Germline V gives CDR1 SGHNT, CDR2 YYREEE (reference sequence). Trimming cost V 4 bases and J 3 bases; bases outside gene matches: 11. CDR3 sequence (DNA): TGTGCCAGCAGCCCGGCAGGGACAGGGCTCAGCTACGAGCAGTACTTC. Translation: CASSPAGTGLSYEQYF.

This chain links TRBV4-2 with TRBJ2-5, with D possibly TRBD1 on 5 matching bases. Germline loops: CDR1 LGHNA, CDR2 YNFKEQ. The CDR3 loop spans 16 amino acids. Trimming stripped 0 bases from V and 4 bases from J, with 15 bases between. The CDR3 loop is CASSQEAQGNVETQYF. The DNA of the CDR3 is TGTGCCAGCAGCCAAGAAGCCCAGGGAAATGTAGAGACCCAGTACTTC.

The chain recombines TRBV28 with TRBJ1-1; 7 bases map to TRBD1. Germline V gene data show CDR1 as MDHEN and CDR2 as SYDVKM. The ends lost 8 bases at V and 5 bases at J; junction bases unmatched: 8. The CDR3 is 13 residues long. In nucleotides, the CDR3 is TGTGCCAGCGTCACAGGGGTGACGACTGAAGCTTTCTTT. It encodes CASVTGVTTEAFF.

The chain joins TRBV6-6 to TRBJ2-3, with a weak D call TRBD1 (5 bases). The CDR3 sequence is 15 residues long. V dropped 0 bases and J dropped 4 bases, with 11 bases sitting between them. The germline CDR1 and CDR2 sequences are MNHNY and SVGAGI (reference sequence). The CDR3 is CASSYSGASADTQYF. DNA for the CDR3: TGTGCCAGCAGTTACTCTGGGGCTAGTGCAGATACGCAGTATTTT.

The chain is built from TRBV9 and TRBJ1-2; D is uncertain. Germline lookup yields CDR1 SGDLS and CDR2 YYNGEE. CDR3 size: 14 residues. The ends were cut back, 4 bases at V and 3 bases at J, with 13 bases in the middle. CDR3 coding DNA: TGTGCCAGCAGCCCCACTCCCCAGGACTATGGCTACACCTTC. Translated: CASSPTPQDYGYTF.

The rearrangement uses TRBV12-3 or TRBV12-4 and TRBJ2-7, with TRBD1 matching over 9 bases. The CDR3 covers 12 residues. The junction had 4 bases not matched to a gene; V was cut back by 6 bases and J by 7 bases. CDR3: CASRPGQGEQYF. CDR3 coding DNA: TGTGCCAGCAGACCGGGACAGGGAGAGCAGTACTTC.